The T cell receptor beta chain described here comes from a study of glioma-infiltrating T cells. CDR3 length: 15 residues. Germline V gives CDR1 SGHTA, CDR2 FQGNSA. The iRepertoire nested amplicon-rescue multiplex PCR amplified TCR alpha and beta CDR3s from RNA. TCRdb redid the calling of the multiplex PCR reads with MiXCR, one entry per CDR3 protein. The data contain about 93,000 distinct CDR3 sequences, around 37% of them singletons. Details on this clonotype: Its antigen is still unknown. A read error may produce the germline difference seen at one junction end.

Whole-study findings and limits: Tissue and blood shared very few CDR3 sequences. Tissue-blood divergence was below expectation in non-neoplastic patients, above in gliomas.

Sequenced sample: glioma tissue, nonneoplastic brain tissue, or PBMCs (not recorded which). The source is a human donor with low-grade glioma or glioblastoma, undergoing nonglioma brain surgery, or in good health (not recorded which). The rearrangement links TRBV7-2 to TRBJ2-5, with D maybe TRBD1 (5 bases). This CDR3 is CASSQRGTAQGTQYF. CDR3 in DNA: TGTGCCAGCAGCCAAAGGGGAACAGCACAAGGGACCCAGTACTTC.